The sequence of this TCR beta chain was determined in a study of Ad26.COV2.S vaccination and SARS-CoV-2 variants. Across the study: In the COV1001 trial, the donor was in the Ad26.COV2.S arm. Study-level points and caveats: Comparable non-spike TCR breadth was observed in vaccine and placebo recipients.

The length of the CDR3 is 17 residues. The V gene's germline CDR1 is MNHEY and CDR2 SVGEGT. V gave up 5 bases and J gave up 2 bases, with 19 bases separating them. Worth noting for this clone: Its antigen remains unknown.

Treatment given: some 20 received Ad26.COV2.S at low or high dose, single or two shots; roughly five received placebo; per-sample allocation not given. The study sampled participants on day 63 after the first vaccine or placebo injection. Using immunoSEQ multiplex PCR, the repertoire was profiled, and TCRdb retains in-frame clones only, with some absent. There are roughly 460,000 clones in the sample; about nine tenths occur only once, and about 1.7% lies in the top ten. This sample comprised peripheral blood, obtained in a trial of Ad26.COV2.S vaccine versus placebo. The chain employs TRBV6-2 or TRBV6-3 and TRBJ1-5; D possibly corresponds to TRBD1 (6 bases). The source is a person aged 18-65 years who received the Ad26.COV2.S COVID-19 vaccine or a placebo. The CDR3 protein is CASSSNQGIGGNQPQHF. The CDR3 DNA reads as TGTGCCAGCAGTAGTAATCAGGGGATCGGGGGCAATCAGCCCCAGCATTTT.